This T cell receptor (beta chain) comes out of a study of T cells in localized non-small cell lung cancer. For this clone: Antigen: not known.

Only in-frame clones appear in the TCRdb table, and some are missing; sequencing was by immunoSEQ multiplex PCR. The table includes some 140,000 clones, about 89% detected once. The germline V gene has CDR1 SGHKS and CDR2 YYEKEE (reference sequence). V gave up 4 bases and J gave up 5 bases, with 16 bases separating them. This CDR3 region has 14 residues. Notes on the study in general: Heterogeneity stays possible, as sequencing covered only one tumor region. For the top 100 tumor clones, a median around 61 also appeared in adjacent lung. With higher T cell density in blood came longer overall survival. Uninvolved neighboring lung showed the greatest T cell clonality, exceeding tumor.

The sequence was collected from a female donor aged 60 or older with stage I lung adenocarcinoma. Sequences were derived from peripheral blood, sampled before any cancer treatment. The V and J genes are TRBV5-5 and TRBJ2-7, with D perhaps given as TRBD1 or TRBD2 (5 bases each). DNA for the CDR3: TGTGCCAGCAGCCGGGGCGCTTCAGGGAACGAGCAGTACTTC. Residues: CASSRGASGNEQYF.